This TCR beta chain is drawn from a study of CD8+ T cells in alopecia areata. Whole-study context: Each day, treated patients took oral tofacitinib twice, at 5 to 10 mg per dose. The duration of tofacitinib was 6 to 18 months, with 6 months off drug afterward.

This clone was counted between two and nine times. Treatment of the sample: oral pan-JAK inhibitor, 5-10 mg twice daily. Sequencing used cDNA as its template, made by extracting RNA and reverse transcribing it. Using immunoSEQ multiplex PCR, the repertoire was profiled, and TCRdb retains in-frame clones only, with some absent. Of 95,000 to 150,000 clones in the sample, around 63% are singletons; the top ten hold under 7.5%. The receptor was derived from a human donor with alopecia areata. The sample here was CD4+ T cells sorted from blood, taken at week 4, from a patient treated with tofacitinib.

CDR3 in DNA: TGCAGCGTTGCCAGGACAGGGGGCTCCTACGAGCAGTACTTC. Protein product: CSVARTGGSYEQYF. The V call is TRBV29-1, the J call TRBJ2-7; 10 bases line up with TRBD1. The ends lost 4 bases at V and 0 bases at J; junction bases unmatched: 3. The CDR3 loop spans 14 amino acids. CDR1 and CDR2 from the germline V gene are SQVTM and ANQGSEA.